This TCR beta chain was found in a study of blood T cells in healthy people across ages (dated by TCRdb to between 2015 and 2016). Context from the whole study: In model experiments, template switching captured about one uniquely barcoded TCR beta cDNA molecule for every two T cells. Using deep sequencing normalized with unique cDNA molecular identifiers, the study measured how TCR beta repertoire diversity changes with age. The donors were divided into four age groups: young (average 16 years), middle-aged (roughly 42), aged (approximately 62) and long-lived (82). Two additional independent replicas of 1 million unique cDNA reads from the same blood draw were analyzed for two donors (one aged 18 to 29 and one aged 80 or older). To avoid experimental bias, donors of different ages were spread randomly across the sequencing lanes.

As encoded in the germline V gene (reference sequence), CDR1 is DFQATT while CDR2 is SNEGSKA. The CDR3 starts with the cysteine, ends with the phenylalanine, and has 15 residues. Only the CDR3 DNA is retained, 45 bases long and in frame from the first base. Turning to this clonotype: Its antigen remains undetermined. The record has no base qualities; no much larger clone is one base away.

Beyond this particular receptor, the publication reports: Donor CMV infection status was unknown, potentially confounding age-related changes in expanded clonotypes. Compared with the aged group, the long-lived group had more naive CD4+ T cells, fewer expanded clones and increased TCR diversity, suggesting age selection. As age increased, observed TCR beta diversity per million T cells dropped in a roughly linear way, and a significant reduction was already evident by age about 36. There was a strong correlation between observed TCR beta diversity and the percentage of naive T cells measured by flow cytometry. Conclusive comparison of naive and antigen-experienced compartments was prevented by the profiling of bulk unsorted PBMCs. Total diversity estimates from one million sequenced T cells were considered lower bounds and underestimates.

The donors were 40 or so Caucasian individuals from Russia, aged roughly 6 to 100 years, who were systemically healthy. Each donor gave 8 to 10 milliliters of peripheral blood, collected into EDTA-treated Vacutainer tubes. Ficoll-Paque density-gradient centrifugation was used to isolate PBMCs, with at least 6 million per sample. Trizol reagent was used to extract total RNA from the PBMCs, yielding at least 5 micrograms per sample. For every donor, flow cytometry on a PBMC aliquot measured the percentage of naive CD45RAhigh/CD27high T cells. To prepare the library, 5' RACE was applied. TCRdb shows the sequencer as Illumina HiSeq 2500. A second about 7 to 11 cycle PCR used a sample-barcoded 5' primer and a J-beta primer mix. Each TCR beta cDNA molecule received a unique molecular identifier from a template-switch 5' adaptor carrying 12 random nucleotides. Each sample yielded at least 3 million CDR3-containing paired-end reads. The Mint cDNA synthesis kit, primed by a TRBC-specific oligonucleotide, was used to synthesize first-strand cDNA from all RNA. Following uracil-DNA glycosylase treatment, a first 18-cycle PCR with universal primers M1SS and BC2_uni_R was performed on all cDNA. Per the authors' processing: For normalization, 1 million high-quality reads were randomly selected from each sample, with every read carrying a distinct molecular identifier. Reads with shared molecular identifiers were discarded instead of being binned into consensus sequences. MiTCR, set to a Q25 quality threshold and the strictest error-elimination algorithm, was used for CDR3 identification, clonotype clustering and error correction. A nonparametric unseen species model with Euler transformation was used to estimate lower-bound total TCR beta diversity. TCRdb itself trimmed the public reads at Q25 with fastp, ran MiXCR and retained productive beta chains. Rows are combined by CDR3 protein, so each entry shows the most common genes and DNA. These V and J calls derive from TCRdb rather than the authors' analysis. The sample table records about 970,000 distinct CDR3 sequences; roughly 51% of these occur just once. The ten biggest clones cover roughly 23% of the sample.

This TCR was sampled from a woman aged 60-75 years in good health. Here the chain combines TRBV20-1 and TRBJ2-4; no D segment can be confidently identified. The J call may not be correct, given that the DNA end is closer to TRBJ2-7. The sample taken for sequencing was blood. The sequenced DNA: TGCAGTGTCACCCCCTCGGCTAGTCCTACCTACGAGCAGTACTTC. It encodes CSVTPSASPTYEQYF.